This section outlines one T cell receptor (beta chain) sequence together with its context. The sample is drawn from a study of blood T cell repertoires in COVID-19. Overall study: Collection of acute and convalescent COVID-19 samples took place in the United States, Italy and Spain. Nucleic acid was either cDNA or gDNA, and it came from T cells, B-cell-depleted T cells, or PBMCs.

Original analysis: Reference gene primers were amplified, and this amplification served to estimate nucleated cell counts. The repertoire was sequenced with immunoSEQ multiplex PCR; TCRdb's copy has only in-frame clones and lacks some. Clonal size and the V and J genes are those of that table, whereas D and trimming came from the DNA. Of 100,000 or so clones listed, approximately 78% are singletons. The ends were cut back, 0 bases at V and 4 bases at J, with 13 bases in the middle. Germline CDR1 reads SGHRS; CDR2 reads YFSETQ. This CDR3 has 15 residues. The rearrangement uses TRBV5-1 and TRBJ1-2, with D tentatively TRBD1 (6 bases). This clonotype was obtained from a man between 60 and 70 years old with active or convalescent COVID-19. Sequencing was done on a sample of peripheral blood. The CDR3 sequence is CASSLAGGGSYGYTF. CDR3 coding DNA: TGCGCCAGCAGCTTGGCGGGGGGCGGAAGCTATGGCTACACCTTC.